The 8 T cell receptor beta chains listed next were all sequenced from one sample in a study of PD-1 blockade in classical Hodgkin lymphoma. In every patient, relapse followed autologous stem cell transplantation, while exposure to brentuximab vedotin differed. Data came from immunoSEQ multiplex PCR; TCRdb stores just in-frame clones and leaves some out. Of some 84,000 clones listed, over 90% are singletons. Sample: peripheral blood mononuclear cells (PBMCs), taken before the second cycle of nivolumab. These TCRs come from a human donor with classical Hodgkin lymphoma.

This chain connects TRBV4-1 to TRBJ2-5, with D possibly matching TRBD1 (5 bases). The last part of the DNA fits TRBJ2-7 better; the J call may be wrong. There are 15 residues in the CDR3. Germline values: CDR1 MGHRA, CDR2 YSYEKL. DNA of the CDR3: TGCGCCAGCAGCCAAGATCCAGGGATTTCGGGCGAGCAGTACTTC. It translates to CASSQDPGISGEQYF.

This clone is a singleton in its sample. This chain connects TRBV7-9 to TRBJ1-1; 10 positions match TRBD1. The V gene's germline CDR1 is SEHNR and CDR2 FQNEAQ (reference sequence). With 3 bases clipped from V and 4 bases from J, the junction kept 11 bases outside the gene matches. The CDR3 sequence is 17 residues long. Written as DNA, the CDR3 is TGTGCCAGCAGCTTGAGGGGACAGGGGAGGAATTCCACTGAAGCTTTCTTT. Translation gives CASSLRGQGRNSTEAFF.

The J gene is TRBJ2-5, the V gene TRBV7-3; 8 bases are shared with TRBD2. V gave up 5 bases and J gave up 4 bases; unmatched junction bases: 12. The germline CDR1 and CDR2 sequences are SGHTA and FQGTGA. This CDR3 spans 16 amino acids. The CDR3 spells CASSNQAGGPGETQYF. The CDR3 DNA reads as TGTGCCAGCAGCAACCAGGCGGGAGGCCCCGGAGAGACCCAGTACTTC.

The chain couples TRBV6-5 to TRBJ2-1, with D perhaps assigned TRBD1 or TRBD2 (6 bases each). From germline, CDR1 is MNHEY and CDR2 SVGAGI. The germline V and J ends were trimmed by 6 bases and 11 bases, with 20 bases remaining between them. The CDR3 covers 14 residues. The CDR3 sequence is CASRPGHGGGKQFF. The DNA for the CDR3 is TGTGCCAGCAGACCGGGACACGGTGGAGGGAAGCAGTTCTTC.

The rearrangement joins TRBV5-1 to TRBJ2-3, with TRBD1 matching 8 bases. Germline V gene data show CDR1 as SGHRS and CDR2 as YFSETQ. The CDR3 is 16 amino acids. Germline trimming cut 0 bases from V and 4 bases from J; bases unmatched to any gene: 7. DNA for the CDR3: TGCGCCAGCAGCTTGGTTTTGGACAGGGCTTCAGATACGCAGTATTTT. Its translation: CASSLVLDRASDTQYF.

This sequence joins TRBV19 and TRBJ1-3; D is uncertain. V shed 2 bases and J shed 0 bases, with 8 bases lying between them. Germline CDR1 LNHDA, CDR2 SQIVND (reference sequence). This CDR3 has 15 residues. The CDR3 DNA is TGTGCCAGTAGTATAACGGCGGCCTCTGGAAACACCATATATTTT. Its translation: CASSITAASGNTIYF.

V and J are TRBV7-8 and TRBJ1-5, with a weak D call TRBD1 (5 bases). The germline gives CDR1 SGHVS, CDR2 FQNEAQ. V was clipped by 5 bases and J by 2 bases, with 10 bases between them. The CDR3 consists of 14 residues. The CDR3 sequence: CASSPDSRNQPQHF. Written as DNA, the CDR3 is TGTGCCAGCAGCCCAGACAGTCGCAATCAGCCCCAGCATTTT.

This chain uses TRBV11-1 with TRBJ1-1; TRBD1 matches at 7 bases. The CDR3 is 15 amino acids. V lost 1 base to trimming and J lost 1 base; unmatched junction nucleotides: 3. The germline V gene has CDR1 SGHAT and CDR2 FQDESV (reference sequence). The CDR3 reads CASSLDQGGNTEAFF. CDR3 bases: TGTGCCAGCAGCTTAGACCAGGGGGGGAACACTGAAGCTTTCTTT.